One and the same sample provided the 18 T cell receptor beta chains below, sequenced in a study of shared clonotypes between healthy human individuals. Naive-designated CD8 cells lacked CD45RO, were positively enriched for CCR7, and omitted terminally differentiated effector memory CD45RA+ cells. Sequencing used immunoSEQ multiplex PCR; TCRdb keeps in-frame clones, though not all of them. This sample carries approximately 1.9 million clones, approximately 92% of them seen once, and the ten largest clones take around 1.7%. The sample was naive CD8+ T cells from PBMCs. These TCRs come from a man aged 18 to 30 in good health. Some clones in this sample may be carry-over from other donors' samples.

CDR3 bases: TGTGCCAGTGTTAACCACGGGGCCCCAGGCAACGAGCAGTACTTC. Translated: CASVNHGAPGNEQYF. The J gene is TRBJ2-7, the V gene TRBV2, with D perhaps TRBD1 or TRBD2 (5 bases each). From germline, CDR1 is SNHLY and CDR2 FYNNEI. The CDR3 contains 15 residues. Trimming took 9 bases from V and 5 from J, leaving 23 bases between them.

This chain links TRBV14 with TRBJ2-1; 9 nucleotides agree with TRBD1. V shed 4 bases and J 5 bases; nucleotides not matched to a gene: 6. This CDR3 has 15 amino acids. Germline assignment: CDR1 SGHDN and CDR2 FVKESK. CDR3 in amino acids: CASSPDGQGNNEQFF. CDR3 coding DNA: TGTGCCAGCAGCCCTGATGGACAGGGGAACAATGAGCAGTTCTTC.

The CDR3 DNA is TGTGCCAGCAGCCAAGCCCGGACAGACTACGAGCAGTACTTC. It is translated as CASSQARTDYEQYF. The J gene is TRBJ2-7, the V gene TRBV14; D perhaps matches TRBD1 (6 bases). This CDR3 is 14 amino acids long. In germline, CDR1 is SGHDN, CDR2 FVKESK. The V and J ends lost 1 base and 3 bases respectively, with 10 bases between them.

The chain uses TRBV15 and TRBJ2-1, with D unclear. The germline CDR1 and CDR2 sequences are LNHNV and YYDKDF (reference sequence). V was cut by 0 bases and J by 0 bases, with 15 bases left in between. This CDR3 region has 18 residues. The CDR3 here is CATSRDLGLGYSYNEQFF. The CDR3 DNA reads TGTGCCACCAGCAGAGATCTCGGCCTGGGCTACTCCTACAATGAGCAGTTCTTC.

This clone was recorded a few times. At the DNA level, this CDR3 is encoded by other sequences in the same sample as well. This chain connects TRBV28 to TRBJ1-5; D uncertain. Germline assignment: CDR1 MDHEN and CDR2 SYDVKM. Trimming left V 3 bases short and J 2 bases short, with 2 bases between. This CDR3 contains 12 residues. The DNA of the CDR3 is TGTGCCAGCAGTTTGGGCAATCAGCCCCAGCATTTT. It yields the protein CASSLGNQPQHF. The full variable domain, in which reference TRBV28 and TRBJ1-5 provide the parts outside the CDR3, is DVKVTQSSRYLVKRTGEKVFLECVQDMDHENMFWYRQDPGLGLRLIYFSYDVKMKEKGDIPEGYSVSREKKERFSLILESASTNQTSMYLCASSLGNQPQHFGDGTRLSIL.

The chain combines TRBV10-1 with TRBJ1-2; no firm D call. The germline CDR1 and CDR2 sequences are WNHNN and SYGVQD (reference sequence). The length of the CDR3 is 13 residues. With 0 bases removed from V and 5 bases from J, the gap between germline ends came to 7 bases. The CDR3: CASSESKLYGYTF. The CDR3, as DNA: TGCGCCAGCAGTGAGTCGAAACTATATGGCTACACCTTC.

This sequence joins TRBV29-1 and TRBJ2-2; 7 positions agree with TRBD1. J was trimmed by 6 bases and V by 7 bases; bases with no gene match: 20. Germline CDR1 reads SQVTM; CDR2 reads ANQGSEA. This CDR3 has 17 amino acids. The CDR3 DNA reads as TGCAGCGCTGGACAGGTTGGGGTTAGGGGTGGCCCCGGGGAGCTGTTTTTT. It specifies CSAGQVGVRGGPGELFF.

Turning to this clone: Compared with germline, one end of the junction differs, possibly owing to a read error. The chain has TRBV10-3 and TRBJ2-7, with 8 bases identical to TRBD2. The CDR3 is 15 amino acids. From germline, CDR1 is ENHRY and CDR2 SYGVKD. This chain's CDR3 is CAISPPGGGEYEQYF. The CDR3 bases are TGTGCCATCAGTCCCCCCGGGGGGGGAGAGTACGAACAGTACTTC.

V gene TRBV6-1 combines with J gene TRBJ2-2; 12 bases map to TRBD1. V was pared by 3 bases and J by 5 bases, with 4 bases of the junction left unmatched. From germline, CDR1 is MNHNS and CDR2 SASEGT. CDR3 size: 16 residues. The CDR3 protein is CASSDGTGGWTGELFF. CDR3 bases: TGTGCCAGCAGTGACGGGACAGGGGGCTGGACCGGGGAGCTGTTTTTT.

The chain combines TRBV7-9 with TRBJ1-1, with 8 bases fitting TRBD1. The CDR3 extends over 15 amino acids. The germline CDR1 and CDR2 sequences are SEHNR and FQNEAQ (reference sequence). V lost 0 bases, J lost 4 bases, and 4 bases stayed unmatched. The CDR3 bases are TGTGCCAGCAGCTTAGCGCGGACAGGGACCACTGAAGCTTTCTTT. It yields the protein CASSLARTGTTEAFF.

The J gene is TRBJ1-1, the V gene TRBV27; 10 bases fit TRBD1. After removal of 3 bases from V and 6 bases from J, the junction contained 7 bases not matched to a gene. The CDR3 has 15 amino acids. The V gene's germline CDR1 is MNHEY and CDR2 SMNVEV (reference sequence). The CDR3 DNA reads TGTGCCAGCAGTTTCGCTGGGACAGGGGTCCCTGAAGCTTTCTTT. It specifies CASSFAGTGVPEAFF.

The V and J genes are TRBV27 and TRBJ2-1; D might be TRBD2 (6 bases). CDR1 is MNHEY, CDR2 SMNVEV, per germline (reference sequence). The CDR3 has 17 amino acids. The ends were cut back, 6 bases at V and 2 bases at J, with 20 bases in the middle. The DNA of the CDR3 is TGTGCCAGCAGCCAACCTGGGGAAGCGGGCCCCTACAATGAGCAGTTCTTC. This sequence encodes CASSQPGEAGPYNEQFF.

V gene TRBV10-2 combines with J gene TRBJ2-2; D is undetermined. V was trimmed by 3 bases and J by 0 bases, leaving 5 bases between them. The CDR3 loop spans 14 amino acids. The germline gives CDR1 WSHSY, CDR2 SAAADI. CDR3 sequence: CASSDGANTGELFF. DNA of the CDR3: TGCGCCAGCAGTGATGGCGCGAACACCGGGGAGCTGTTTTTT.

This chain joins TRBV4-1 and TRBJ1-4; D is undetermined. Germline lookup yields CDR1 MGHRA and CDR2 YSYEKL. The length of the CDR3 is 12 residues. Trimming pared 7 bases from V and 7 bases from J, leaving 10 bases between. The CDR3 DNA reads as TGCGCCAGCATGAGCAGTAGTGAAAAACTGTTTTTT. Protein sequence: CASMSSSEKLFF.

The chain joins TRBV5-1 to TRBJ2-2, with D uncertain. The CDR3 sequence is 16 residues long. Germline assignment: CDR1 SGHRS and CDR2 YFSETQ. With 0 bases removed from V and 7 bases from J, the gap between germline ends came to 16 bases. The CDR3 DNA reads TGCGCCAGCAGCTTGGTGACCAACGGCCCCAACGGGGAGCTGTTTTTT. This encodes CASSLVTNGPNGELFF.

The J gene is TRBJ2-7, the V gene TRBV7-9; no reliable D call. Deletions cut 2 bases from V and 3 bases from J, with 8 bases between. The CDR3 sequence is 13 residues long. The germline CDR1 and CDR2 sequences are SEHNR and FQNEAQ (reference sequence). As DNA, the CDR3 is TGTGCCAGCAGCTTAACGGACCGCTACGAGCAGTACTTC. This codes for CASSLTDRYEQYF.

The rearrangement joins TRBV5-5 to TRBJ1-2; D unresolved. The CDR3 length is 16 residues. CDR1 is SGHKS, CDR2 YYEKEE, per germline (reference sequence). V was cut by 4 bases and J by 0 bases, with 16 bases left in between. The CDR3 sequence is CASSEWVGKANYGYTF. DNA for the CDR3: TGTGCCAGCAGCGAGTGGGTCGGGAAAGCTAACTATGGCTACACCTTC.

The rearrangement links TRBV27 to TRBJ1-1; D unresolved. Germline V gene lookup returns CDR1 MNHEY and CDR2 SMNVEV (reference sequence). Trimming cost V 0 bases and J 6 bases, with 8 bases left between them. CDR3 length equals 13 residues. This CDR3 is CASSLSPAAEAFF. As DNA, the CDR3 is TGTGCCAGCAGTTTATCCCCTGCCGCTGAAGCTTTCTTT.